Described below is a single TCR beta chain sequence and its context. This clone was seen a single time. The antigen this receptor binds is unknown. No base quality information exists; no much larger clone differs at one position. The cohort comprised 710 or so healthy bone marrow donors. All cohort members were sampled while nominally healthy, although unrecorded immune exposures were likely present. The donor tested CMV seropositive and was one of the 289 seropositive cohort members. Each donor provided a peripheral blood sample, and peripheral blood mononuclear cells were used for TCR beta sequencing. The Qiagen DNeasy Blood Extraction Kit was used to extract genomic DNA from the blood cell samples. The CDR3 runs 18 amino acids, cysteine and phenylalanine included. The read is trimmed to its CDR3 DNA, 54 bases read in frame from base 1. CDR1 PRHDT and CDR2 FYEKMQ were looked up in the germline V gene (reference sequence). V is pruned by 0 bases and J by 1 base, leaving 10 bases of the junction without a gene match.

Receptor libraries were prepared by the immunoSEQ multiplex PCR assay. A mixture of 60 forward primers for TCR Vbeta segments and 13 reverse primers for TCR Jbeta segments was used in the multiplex PCR. The CDR3 region of rearranged TCR beta genes was amplified from genomic DNA with a multiplex PCR assay. On the Illumina HiSeq System, the amplified TCR beta libraries were sequenced as 87-base-pair reads. As for how the authors treated the data: A later analysis tallied around 82 million unique TCR beta chains across the 666 repertoires, and approximately 11 million of those chains were shared by two or more donors. To remove PCR and sequencing errors, raw reads were error-corrected and collapsed into unique sequences using a nearest-neighbor algorithm that merged closely related sequences. V, D and J gene segments were assigned by aligning CDR3 sequences to IMGT reference sequences. For a sequence to be retained, a match of at least six nucleotides to both a V gene segment and a J gene segment was required. Rearrangements were classified as productive when the CDR3 lacked stop codons and remained in frame with V and J, and all other rearrangements were classified as non-productive. Following IMGT convention, CDR3 was defined as the stretch from the second conserved V-encoded cysteine to the conserved J-encoded phenylalanine. Sequences without an unambiguous match to a single V gene segment were excluded from the earlier analysis of almost 600 of the donors. An earlier analysis of around 600 of the donors classified V segments as functional when productive rearrangements were above 56.7% and as segregating when the standard deviation between donors was above 5%. A statistical classification framework was built for diagnosing cytomegalovirus status from the catalog of TCR beta chain sequences. In a later analysis, TCR nucleotide sequences were compared against IMGT/GENE-DB human TR gene sequences so that V and J genes could be assigned. A later analysis assigned CDR3 sequences and most-parsimonious VDJ recombination scenarios with the TCRdist pipeline. In a later analysis, every TCR beta chain was defined by the combination of its CDR3 amino acid sequence and its V-gene family, and reads without a unique V-gene family were dropped. To address suspected cross-contamination and a sequencing artifact, a later analysis removed around 600 highly shared, low-generation-probability nucleotide sequences. In a later analysis, a clonal expansion index for each public chain was calculated from normalized within-repertoire ranks of inferred template counts. In a later analysis, generation probabilities were computed with a VDJ recombination model fitted to out-of-frame rearrangements, and the resulting probabilities were checked against IGoR. Hypergeometric tests were used in a later analysis to score TCR-TCR, TCR-HLA and TCR-CMV co-occurrence, with a repertoire-size bias correction applied to the TCR pairs. In a later analysis, false discovery rates were estimated by permuting HLA or CMV assignments 20 times. A later analysis grouped co-occurring TCRs with DBSCAN, adding TCRdist sequence similarity when clustering within HLA-allele-positive subsets. Repertoires with fewer than 30,000 or more than 120,000 public chains, plus five repertoires with anomalous nucleotide sharing, were excluded from co-occurrence clustering. The table was pulled from immuneACCESS by TCRdb, which kept in-frame rearrangements only. Such tables lose some clones; where checked, under half of the loss comes from unresolved V genes, and the rest has no known cause. Clone size and V and J calls were adopted from that table, with D and trimming inferred from the DNA. The sample yields some 180,000 clones; about 88% were counted once. The top ten hold 2% to 3% of the sample.

The data stem from a study of cytomegalovirus exposure and HLA in healthy donors listed by TCRdb under 2017. A note on the overall study: In an earlier analysis of under 600 of the donors, 250 to 350 Gb of sequence data and 100 million or so unique TCR beta sequences from about 179 million T cells were reported. All discovery cohort repertoires had been generated on a single sequencing platform. An earlier analysis of 587 of the donors used high-throughput TCR beta sequencing to judge whether each TCR beta V gene segment behaved as functional or pseudogenic. The study used immunosequencing to profile the T cell repertoires of 670 or so subjects and linked those repertoires to cytomegalovirus serostatus. The aim of the study was to test whether cataloging public T cell receptors could identify signatures of past pathogen exposure. Of the 398 genotyped donors, approximately 80% fell in the genetic ancestry cluster associated with self-reported Caucasian donors. On average, 235,054 unique TCR beta nucleotide sequences were sequenced per donor among 398 genotyped donors of the cohort, with roughly a sixth of those sequences being non-productive. A later genetic analysis used genome-wide SNP genotypes for about three fifths of the roughly 700 donors, treating that subset as a discovery cohort. Rather than using new phenotypic data, the later analysis identified candidate immune exposures from TCR beta sequences and from how often those sequences occurred across donors. Donor age, sex, ethnicity and CMV serostatus were compiled together with the repertoire data. Four to six DR-DQ haplotypes were handled as single units for association and clustering because linkage in the cohort was strong. Roughly 300 gigabases of sequencing data and 91 million or so unique TCR sequences made up an early release that covered approximately 620 HLA-typed donors. The number of donors typed differed by locus, with roughly 620-630 for A, B, C, DRB1 and DQB1, about 500 for DQA1, over 600 for DPA1, and some 440 for DPB1. HLA typing included class I and class II loci at four-digit resolution. Besides the first cohort of 550 to 750 subjects, a separate validation cohort made up of 120 different subjects was used. In a later analysis, previously published TCR beta repertoires from some 640 donors were re-analyzed and high-resolution HLA genotyping was added so that TCR occurrence patterns could be studied. High-throughput TCR immunosequencing, statistical association of individual TCRs with disease status, and machine learning were combined to predict cytomegalovirus infection status.

Broad study findings and their caveats: In a later analysis, most CMV-associated TCR beta chains were found to appear HLA-restricted, with HLA associations seemingly driven largely by CMV exposure. Sequencing depth was assumed to be roughly uniform across donors in the presence/absence analyses, though that assumption may not hold. Broadly in line with IMGT annotations, most TCR beta V segments showed up in productive rearrangements about 87% or about 30% of the time in an earlier analysis of some 590 of the donors. Some IMGT-functional V segments, including TRBV6-2 and TRBV6-3, could not be distinguished by the 87-base-pair reads and were therefore excluded. A later analysis reported that several top co-occurrence clusters appeared linked to parvovirus B19, influenza, CMV and Epstein-Barr virus. The sequencing pipeline was judged likely to have produced a cluster of highly shared sequence variants as a technical artifact. The classifier was reported to diagnose cytomegalovirus status with high specificity and sensitivity in both the original cohort and the validation cohort. When HLA alleles, especially DR and DQ, strongly co-occurred, attributing TCR associations to individual alleles was difficult. Because HLA typing was unavailable for some donors at each locus, only the typed subset was used in association tests. An association between a missense DCLRE1C variant and V-gene and J-gene trimming of TCR beta chains was found in a later genetic analysis and replicated in an independent cohort. The earlier analysis of approximately 560 of the donors excluded some 15 rarely observed V segments, including chromosome 9 orphons, because counts were too low. In a later genetic analysis, fewer N-insertions in productive TCRs were reported among donors in an Asian-associated ancestry cluster than the roughly 640-donor mean. A few of the identified cytomegalovirus-associated TCR beta chains were confirmed in vitro to be specific for cytomegalovirus antigens. Compared with equally common non-associated chains, HLA-associated TCR beta chains in a later analysis were more clonally expanded and had lower generation probabilities. In a later analysis, TCR association rates were found to vary across HLA loci, with the most associated TCRs seen for DRB1 alleles and the fewest for HLA-C alleles. Only TCR beta chains were sequenced in this cohort, and the absence of alpha or paired-chain data limited detectable features. At a false discovery rate of 0.05, a later analysis linked some 18,000 TCR beta sequences to specific HLA alleles. Most TCR sequences were observed very rarely across donors, whereas some public TCRs were present in many individuals. A further reported finding was that TCR beta sequences accurately predicted the HLA-A and HLA-B alleles for most subjects in the first cohort. In the study, approximately 160 TCR beta chains were listed as associated with cytomegalovirus. The authors suggested that the approach could potentially be generalized to other disease states and immunological phenotypes. The only immune exposure information available for the cohort was CMV serostatus. Correlated functional status among segregating V segments might be attributable to linkage disequilibrium, but an unknown experimental factor could not be ruled out.

The rearranged segments are TRBV13 and TRBJ2-3; 7 central bases correspond to TRBD1. The receptor was derived from a man under 40 in good health and CMV-seropositive. The sample consisted of PBMCs. The nucleotide sequence reads TGTGCCAGCAGCTTAGGGTCCTCCTCCGGGACAGGCACAGATACGCAGTATTTT. Its protein product is CASSLGSSSGTGTDTQYF.